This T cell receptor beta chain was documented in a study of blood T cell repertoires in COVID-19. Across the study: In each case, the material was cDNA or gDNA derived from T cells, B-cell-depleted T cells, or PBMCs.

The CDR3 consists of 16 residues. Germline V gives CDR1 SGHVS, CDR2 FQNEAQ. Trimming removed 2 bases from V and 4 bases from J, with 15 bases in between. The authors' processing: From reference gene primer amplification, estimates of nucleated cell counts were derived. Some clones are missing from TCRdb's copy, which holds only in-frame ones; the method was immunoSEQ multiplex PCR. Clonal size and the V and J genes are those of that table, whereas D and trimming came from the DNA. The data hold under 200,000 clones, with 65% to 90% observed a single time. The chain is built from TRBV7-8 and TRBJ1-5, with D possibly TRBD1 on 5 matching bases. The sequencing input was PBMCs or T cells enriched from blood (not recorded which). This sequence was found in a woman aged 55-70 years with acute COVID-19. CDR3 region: CASSLSDWGRNQPQHF. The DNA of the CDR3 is TGTGCCAGCAGCTTAAGTGACTGGGGCAGGAATCAGCCCCAGCATTTT.